This is a list of T cell receptor beta chains from one sample in a study of Graves' ophthalmopathy and Graves' hyperthyroidism. TCRdb passed the multiplex PCR reads through MiXCR, listing each CDR3 protein once. The table includes 500,000 to 700,000 distinct CDR3 sequences, about 24% detected once. Sequencing was carried out using peripheral blood. These receptors originate from a woman aged 18 to 35 with stable Graves' hyperthyroidism. Some clones in this sample may be carry-over from other donors' samples. The CDR3 runs from the conserved cysteine through the conserved F or W. Each record gives: J gene, V gene, CDR3 protein.

TRBJ1-2 | TRBV14 | CASSQERRYGYTF
TRBJ2-4 | TRBV30 | CAWTLPEGHPARKRDIQYF
TRBJ2-5 | TRBV7-9 | CASSQGDGRRETQYF
TRBJ1-2 | TRBV28 | CASTSEGAPNYGYTF
TRBJ1-2 | TRBV10-3 | CAIRDSRNYGYTF
TRBJ2-5 | TRBV20-1 | CSASVGQGQETQYF
TRBJ2-2 | TRBV12-3/TRBV12-4 | CASLGQNTGELFF
TRBJ2-7 | TRBV12-3/TRBV12-4 | CASSFQQGVSYEQYF
TRBJ1-6 | TRBV19 | CASQRESISYNSPLHF
TRBJ2-3 | TRBV19 | CASSPDGKGDGTDTQYF
TRBJ2-5 | TRBV6-4 | CASSPSAGTQETQYF
TRBJ2-2 | TRBV7-2 | CASSLNARFTGELFF
TRBJ2-4 | TRBV12-3/TRBV12-4 | CASSPGRGRGIAKNIKYF
TRBJ1-2 | TRBV2 | CASSEEDYGYTF
TRBJ2-5 | TRBV6-1 | CASSRRLGKQETQYF
TRBJ2-5 | TRBV13 | CASSPRDGLTQYF
TRBJ2-5 | TRBV7-3 | CASSSQGQSGETQYF
TRBJ2-2 | TRBV6-1 | CASSTTLNTGELFF
TRBJ1-3 | TRBV29-1 | CSVRTSSGNTIYF
TRBJ1-6 | TRBV6-1 | CAISGSAVRSPLHF
TRBJ2-2 | TRBV7-6 | CASSLTSGPLVTGELFF
TRBJ2-2 | TRBV7-6 | CASSLVPGHITGELFF
TRBJ1-1 | TRBV5-5 | CASSLDSYTEAFF
TRBJ2-3 | TRBV19 | CASSWTSGGPSYTDTQYF
TRBJ1-1 | TRBV19 | CASSTRGQGNTEAFF
TRBJ1-1 | TRBV12-3/TRBV12-4 | CASSNQLNTEAFF
TRBJ2-7 | TRBV6-1 | CASRGTSGGTYEQYF
TRBJ2-7 | TRBV12-3/TRBV12-4 | CASSGGPGQGAYEQYF
TRBJ2-7 | TRBV12-3/TRBV12-4 | CASSFGVLLREQYF
TRBJ2-5 | TRBV7-9 | CASSQLFQETQYF
TRBJ2-5 | TRBV5-1 | CASRTTGDSPETQYF
TRBJ2-5 | TRBV19 | CASRPNRETIETQYF
TRBJ1-6 | TRBV27 | CASSPSEYSYNSPLHF
TRBJ2-7 | TRBV9 | CASSVAEDSPYEQYF
TRBJ1-1 | TRBV12-3/TRBV12-4 | CASSFHTGTEAFF
TRBJ1-2 | TRBV2 | CASSGEQGARGYTF
TRBJ1-2 | TRBV2 | CASSEAGTGIRNYGYTF
TRBJ2-2 | TRBV6-2/TRBV6-3 | CASQSTGLGELFF
TRBJ1-5 | TRBV20-1 | CSARSGGQDYQPQHF
TRBJ1-6 | TRBV6-1 | CASSEGSDYSPLHF
TRBJ2-7 | TRBV11-2 | CASSSTELHEQYF
TRBJ1-3 | TRBV6-5 | CASSYDPYDSGNTIYF
TRBJ1-1 | TRBV12-3/TRBV12-4 | CASSFGSGGTEAFF
TRBJ1-5 | TRBV12-3/TRBV12-4 | CASSDREYSNQPQHF
TRBJ2-7 | TRBV12-3/TRBV12-4 | CASSKGYSYEQYF
TRBJ2-1 | TRBV11-2 | CASNPDSFYNEQFF
TRBJ2-5 | TRBV28 | CASSPLFEDRGETQYF
TRBJ2-7 | TRBV2 | CASRNPAALAGASYEQYF
TRBJ2-7 | TRBV3-1 | CASSQESLAGSYEQYF
TRBJ2-3 | TRBV2 | CASSVLPAADTQYF
TRBJ1-3 | TRBV6-1 | CAISRGTGGNTIYF
TRBJ2-2 | TRBV12-3/TRBV12-4 | CASRSSGSNTGELFF